This T cell receptor (beta chain) was identified in a study of blood T cells in healthy people across ages. The study's findings and limits: While age rose, TCR beta diversity per million T cells dropped in a roughly linear way.

There are 14 residues in the CDR3. V gave up 5 bases and J gave up 5 bases; unmatched junction bases: 7. The germline V gene has CDR1 SEHNR and CDR2 FQNEAQ (reference sequence). This clonotype appeared many times. Its antigen is unknown. A second roughly 6 to 11 cycle PCR used barcoded and J-beta primers. Template switching added a 12-random-nucleotide identifier to every cDNA molecule. TCRdb called the 5' RACE reads again in MiXCR, with one record for every CDR3 protein. The repertoire holds 590,000 or so distinct CDR3 sequences, 25% to 35% seen once, with approximately 14% in the top ten. The chain recombines TRBV7-9 with TRBJ2-7; 9 bases are a match to TRBD1. The sample consisted of blood. The clonotype was recovered from a woman older than 75 in good health. DNA of the CDR3: TGTGCCAGCAGCCCCCGGGACAGGGAGAACGAGCAGTACTTC. Residues: CASSPRDRENEQYF.